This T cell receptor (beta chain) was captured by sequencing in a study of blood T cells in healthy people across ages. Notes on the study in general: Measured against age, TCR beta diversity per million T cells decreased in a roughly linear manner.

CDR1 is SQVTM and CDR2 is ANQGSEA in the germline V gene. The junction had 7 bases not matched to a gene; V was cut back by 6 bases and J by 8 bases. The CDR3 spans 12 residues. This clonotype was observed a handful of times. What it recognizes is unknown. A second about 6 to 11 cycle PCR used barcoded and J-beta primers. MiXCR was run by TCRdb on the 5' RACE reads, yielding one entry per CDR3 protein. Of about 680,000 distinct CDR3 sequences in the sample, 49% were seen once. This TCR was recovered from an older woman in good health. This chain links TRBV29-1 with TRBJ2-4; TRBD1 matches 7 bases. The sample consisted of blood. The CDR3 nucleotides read TGCAGCGTAGCGAGTCAGGGGGACATTCAGTACTTC. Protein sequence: CSVASQGDIQYF.